This TCR beta chain was captured in a study of CD8 T cells in Susac syndrome. Overall study results and limits: A relatively small number of individuals underwent TCR sequencing and HLA analysis.

The CDR3 totals 14 residues. Losses at the gene ends were 3 bases for V and 5 bases for J; bases not matched to a gene: 3. From germline, CDR1 is SGDLS and CDR2 YYNGEE. Sequencing of TCR beta drew on CD8+ and CD4+ T cells from blood. The TEMRA cells underwent FACS enrichment, while the CD8+ and CD4+ T cells underwent negative isolation. A word on this clonotype: Its antigen remains unknown.

Random-hexamer reverse transcription was applied to about 0.45 to 1 ug RNA. Amplification of TCR beta CDR3 across 54 Vbeta and 13 Jbeta was performed with immunoSEQ multiplex PCR. TCRdb re-analysed the immunoSEQ multiplex PCR reads in MiXCR, keeping a single row per CDR3 protein. The data hold about 300,000 distinct CDR3 sequences, with approximately 90% observed a single time. This TCR derives from a human donor with multiple sclerosis. The sequencing sample was made of CD8+ T cells from PBMCs. This sequence joins TRBV9 and TRBJ2-7, with 12 bases fitting TRBD1. The CDR3 loop is CASSAGTGGDEQYF. The CDR3 DNA reads TGTGCCAGCAGCGCCGGGACAGGGGGCGACGAGCAGTACTTC.